This T cell receptor beta chain was sequenced for a study of early T cells in non-severe SARS-CoV-2 infection. Study at large: Unsorted whole blood bulk RNA was sequenced, with unpaired chains. Study conclusions and caveats: Database matching using VDJdb favored anti-spike CD8 responses, with private and CD4 specificities left missing.

On this clonotype itself: The antigen is not known.

TCRdb re-called the 5' RACE reads through MiXCR, storing one row per CDR3 protein. Of approximately 98,000 distinct CDR3 sequences listed, roughly an eighth are singletons. Per germline, CDR1 SGHVS and CDR2 FQNEAQ. CDR3 size: 17 residues. V was pared by 2 bases and J by 1 base, with 10 bases of the junction left unmatched. The chain carries TRBV7-8 and TRBJ1-1; 7 bases align to TRBD1. The source is an adult who was a healthcare worker with PCR-confirmed SARS-CoV-2 infection or an uninfected control (not recorded which). Sequenced: whole blood. As DNA, the CDR3 is TGTGCCAGCAGCTTACCCACTCTACAGGGGCCGAACACTGAAGCTTTCTTT. This encodes CASSLPTLQGPNTEAFF.